The clone carrying this TCR beta chain showed up just once. Its antigen is not known. This table comes from immunoSEQ multiplex PCR, and its TCRdb copy is limited to in-frame clones, with some not included. The sample contains 51,000 or so clones, 90% to 95% of which appear only once. The data belong to a study of T cells after posttransplantation cyclophosphamide. Regarding the study as a whole: Blood and skin or GI T cell repertoires showed limited TRB overlap. Recipient CMV seropositivity and CMV reactivation strongly tracked TRB clonality. Later post-transplant blood repertoires were often dominated by donor CD8+ memory clones.

The CDR3 extends over 13 amino acids. With 3 bases clipped from V and 7 bases from J, the junction kept 5 bases outside the gene matches. CDR1 is MNHNS, CDR2 SASEGT, per germline. This TCR derives from a woman aged 30 to 39 in good health and a related stem cell transplant donor. The sample was PBMCs. J is TRBJ1-2 and V is TRBV6-1; 7 nucleotides agree with TRBD1. Here the CDR3 reads CASSDKGAGGYTF. DNA for the CDR3: TGTGCCAGCAGTGACAAGGGGGCAGGTGGCTACACCTTC.